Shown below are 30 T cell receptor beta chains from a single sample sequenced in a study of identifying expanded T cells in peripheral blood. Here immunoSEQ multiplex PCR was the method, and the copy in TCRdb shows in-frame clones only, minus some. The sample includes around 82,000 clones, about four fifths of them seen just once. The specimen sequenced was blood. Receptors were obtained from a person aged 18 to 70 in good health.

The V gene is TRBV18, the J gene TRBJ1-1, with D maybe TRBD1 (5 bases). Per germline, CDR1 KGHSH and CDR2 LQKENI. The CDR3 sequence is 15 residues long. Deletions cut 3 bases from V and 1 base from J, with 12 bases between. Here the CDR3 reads CASSPFGTENTEAFF. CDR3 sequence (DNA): TGTGCCAGCTCACCGTTCGGGACTGAGAACACTGAAGCTTTCTTT.

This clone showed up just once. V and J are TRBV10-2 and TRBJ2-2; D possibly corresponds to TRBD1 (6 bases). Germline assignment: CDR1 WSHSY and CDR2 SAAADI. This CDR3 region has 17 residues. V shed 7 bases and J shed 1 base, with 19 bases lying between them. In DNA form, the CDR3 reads TGCGCCAGCACGGGTCAGGGTGCACAGGGGAACACCGGGGAGCTGTTTTTT. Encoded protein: CASTGQGAQGNTGELFF.

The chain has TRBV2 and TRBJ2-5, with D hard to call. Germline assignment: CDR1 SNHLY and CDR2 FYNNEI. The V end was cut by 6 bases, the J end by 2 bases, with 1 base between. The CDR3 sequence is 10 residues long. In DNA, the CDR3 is TGTGCCAGCAGACAAGAGACCCAGTACTTC. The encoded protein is CASRQETQYF.

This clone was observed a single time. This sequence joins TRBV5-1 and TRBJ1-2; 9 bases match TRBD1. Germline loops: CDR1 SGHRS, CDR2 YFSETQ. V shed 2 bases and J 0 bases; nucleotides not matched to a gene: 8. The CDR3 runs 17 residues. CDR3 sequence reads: CASSFGDRDRANYGYTF. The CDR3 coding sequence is TGCGCCAGCAGCTTTGGAGACCGGGACAGGGCTAACTATGGCTACACCTTC. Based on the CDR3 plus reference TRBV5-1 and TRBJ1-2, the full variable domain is KAGVTQTPRYLIKTRGQQVTLSCSPISGHRSVSWYQQTPGQGLQFLFEYFSETQRNKGNFPGRFSGRQFSNSRSEMNVSTLELGDSALYLCASSFGDRDRANYGYTFGSGTRLTVV.

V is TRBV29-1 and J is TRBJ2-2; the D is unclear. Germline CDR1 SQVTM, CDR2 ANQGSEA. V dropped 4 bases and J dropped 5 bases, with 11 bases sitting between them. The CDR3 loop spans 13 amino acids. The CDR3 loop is CSVGQAITGELFF. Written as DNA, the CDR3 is TGCAGCGTTGGGCAGGCTATTACCGGGGAGCTGTTTTTT.

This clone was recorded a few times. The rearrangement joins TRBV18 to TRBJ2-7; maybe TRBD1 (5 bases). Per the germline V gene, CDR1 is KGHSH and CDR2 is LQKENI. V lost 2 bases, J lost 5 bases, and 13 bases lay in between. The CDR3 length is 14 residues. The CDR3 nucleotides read TGTGCCAGCTCACCAGGGCGGTGGGGCGACGAGCAGTACTTC. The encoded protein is CASSPGRWGDEQYF.

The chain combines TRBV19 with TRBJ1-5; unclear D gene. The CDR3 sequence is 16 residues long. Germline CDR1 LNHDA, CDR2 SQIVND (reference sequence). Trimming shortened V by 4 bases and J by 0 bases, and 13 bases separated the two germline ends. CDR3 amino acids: CASSTAGRYSNQPQHF. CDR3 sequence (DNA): TGTGCCAGTAGTACCGCCGGGAGATATAGCAATCAGCCCCAGCATTTT.

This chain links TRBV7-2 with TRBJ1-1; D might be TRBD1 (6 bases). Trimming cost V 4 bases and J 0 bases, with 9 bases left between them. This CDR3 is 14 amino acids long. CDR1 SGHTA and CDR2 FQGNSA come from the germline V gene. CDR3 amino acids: CASSSTGMNTEAFF. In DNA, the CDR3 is TGTGCCAGCAGCTCAACAGGGATGAACACTGAAGCTTTCTTT.

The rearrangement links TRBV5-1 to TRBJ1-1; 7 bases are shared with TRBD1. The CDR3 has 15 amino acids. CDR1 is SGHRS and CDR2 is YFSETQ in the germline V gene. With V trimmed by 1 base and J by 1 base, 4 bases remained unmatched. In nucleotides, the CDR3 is TGCGCCAGCAGCTTGACAGGGGATGGGAACACTGAAGCTTTCTTT. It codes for CASSLTGDGNTEAFF.

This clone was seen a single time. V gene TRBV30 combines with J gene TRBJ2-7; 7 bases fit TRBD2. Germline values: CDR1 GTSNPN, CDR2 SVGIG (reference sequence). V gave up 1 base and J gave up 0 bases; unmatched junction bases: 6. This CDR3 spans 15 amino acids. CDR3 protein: CAWSGDGRSSYEQYF. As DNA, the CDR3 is TGTGCCTGGAGTGGAGACGGGAGGAGCTCCTACGAGCAGTACTTC.

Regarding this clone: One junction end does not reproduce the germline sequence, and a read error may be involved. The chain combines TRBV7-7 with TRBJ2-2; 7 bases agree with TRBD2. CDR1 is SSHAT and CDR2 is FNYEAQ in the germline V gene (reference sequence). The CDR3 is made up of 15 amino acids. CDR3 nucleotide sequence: TGTGCTAGCAGCTCTACCCGCGGGGGAACCGGGGAGCTGTTTTTT. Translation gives CASSSTRGGTGELFF.

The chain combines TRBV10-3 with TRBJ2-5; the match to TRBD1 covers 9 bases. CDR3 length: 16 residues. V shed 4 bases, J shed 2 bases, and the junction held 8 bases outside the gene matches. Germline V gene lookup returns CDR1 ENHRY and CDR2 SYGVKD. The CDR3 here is CAISAEDRGGQETQYF. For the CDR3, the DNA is TGTGCCATCAGTGCGGAGGACAGGGGAGGGCAAGAGACCCAGTACTTC.

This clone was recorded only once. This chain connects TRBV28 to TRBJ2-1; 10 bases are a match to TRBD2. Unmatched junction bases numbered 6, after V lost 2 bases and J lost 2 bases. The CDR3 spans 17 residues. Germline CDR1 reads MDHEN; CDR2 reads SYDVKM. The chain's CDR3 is CASSLQSSGRTYNEQFF. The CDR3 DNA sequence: TGTGCCAGCAGTTTACAATCTAGCGGGAGAACCTACAATGAGCAGTTCTTC.

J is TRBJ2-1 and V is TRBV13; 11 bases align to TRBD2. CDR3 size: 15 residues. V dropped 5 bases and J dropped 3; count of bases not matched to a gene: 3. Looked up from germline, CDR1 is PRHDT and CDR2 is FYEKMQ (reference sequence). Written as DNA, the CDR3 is TGTGCCAGCAGCCTTAGCGGGAGGGACTACAATGAGCAGTTCTTC. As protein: CASSLSGRDYNEQFF. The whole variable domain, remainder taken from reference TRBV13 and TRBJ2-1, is AAGVIQSPRHLIKEKRETATLKCYPIPRHDTVYWYQQGPGQDPQFLISFYEKMQSDKGSIPDRFSAQQFSDYHSELNMSSLELGDSALYFCASSLSGRDYNEQFFGPGTRLTVL.

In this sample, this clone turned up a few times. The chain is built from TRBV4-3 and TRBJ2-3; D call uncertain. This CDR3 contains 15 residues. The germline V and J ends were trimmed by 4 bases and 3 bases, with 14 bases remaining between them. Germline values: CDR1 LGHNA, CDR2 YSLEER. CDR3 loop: CASSRLGMGTDTQYF. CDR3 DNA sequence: TGCGCCAGCAGCCGCTTAGGGATGGGGACAGATACGCAGTATTTT.

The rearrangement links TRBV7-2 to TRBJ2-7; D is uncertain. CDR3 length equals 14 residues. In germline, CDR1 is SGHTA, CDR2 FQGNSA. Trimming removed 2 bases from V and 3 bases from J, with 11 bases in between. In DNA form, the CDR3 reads TGTGCCAGCAGCTTAAACGTACACAGCTACGAGCAGTACTTC. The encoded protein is CASSLNVHSYEQYF.

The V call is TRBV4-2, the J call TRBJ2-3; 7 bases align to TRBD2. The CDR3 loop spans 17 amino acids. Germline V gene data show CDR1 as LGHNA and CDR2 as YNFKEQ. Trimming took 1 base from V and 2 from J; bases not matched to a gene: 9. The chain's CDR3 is CASSQVGGGVDTDTQYF. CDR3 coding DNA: TGTGCCAGCAGCCAAGTTGGGGGAGGGGTCGACACAGATACGCAGTATTTT.

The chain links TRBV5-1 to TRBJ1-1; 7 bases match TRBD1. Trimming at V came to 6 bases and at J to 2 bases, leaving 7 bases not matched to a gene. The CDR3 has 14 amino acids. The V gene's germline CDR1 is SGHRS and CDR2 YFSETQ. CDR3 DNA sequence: TGCGCCAGCACGGCAGGGGGAGGAAACACTGAAGCTTTCTTT. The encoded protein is CASTAGGGNTEAFF.

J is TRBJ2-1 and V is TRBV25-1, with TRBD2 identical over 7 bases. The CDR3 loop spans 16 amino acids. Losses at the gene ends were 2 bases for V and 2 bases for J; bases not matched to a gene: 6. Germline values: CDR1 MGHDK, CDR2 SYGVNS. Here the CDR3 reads CASSEHGLVAYNEQFF. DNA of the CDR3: TGTGCCAGCAGTGAACATGGACTAGTCGCCTACAATGAGCAGTTCTTC.

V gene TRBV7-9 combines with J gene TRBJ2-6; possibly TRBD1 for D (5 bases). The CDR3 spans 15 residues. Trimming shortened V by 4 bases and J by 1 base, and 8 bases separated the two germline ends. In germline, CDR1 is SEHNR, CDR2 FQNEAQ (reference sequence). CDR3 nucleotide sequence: TGTGCCAGCAGCTCACAGGTGTCTGGGGCCAACGTCCTGACTTTC. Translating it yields CASSSQVSGANVLTF. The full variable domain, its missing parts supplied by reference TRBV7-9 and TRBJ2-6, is DTGVSQNPRHKITKRGQNVTFRCDPISEHNRLYWYRQTLGQGPEFLTYFQNEAQLEKSRLLSDRFSAERPKGSFSTLEIQRTEQGDSAMYLCASSSQVSGANVLTFGAGSRLTVL.

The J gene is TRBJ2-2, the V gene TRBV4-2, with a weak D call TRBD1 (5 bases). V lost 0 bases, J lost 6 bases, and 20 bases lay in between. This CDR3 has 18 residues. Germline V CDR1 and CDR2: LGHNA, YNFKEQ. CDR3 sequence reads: CASSQDRDLGVISGELFF. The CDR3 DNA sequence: TGTGCCAGCAGCCAAGACAGGGATTTAGGAGTGATCTCCGGGGAGCTGTTTTTT.

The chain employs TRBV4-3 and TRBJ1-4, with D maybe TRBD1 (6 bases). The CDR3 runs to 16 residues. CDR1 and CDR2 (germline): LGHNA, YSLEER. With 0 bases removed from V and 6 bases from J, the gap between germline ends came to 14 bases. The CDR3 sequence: CASSQDYRVAYEKLFF. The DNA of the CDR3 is TGCGCCAGCAGCCAAGATTACAGGGTGGCGTATGAAAAACTGTTTTTT.

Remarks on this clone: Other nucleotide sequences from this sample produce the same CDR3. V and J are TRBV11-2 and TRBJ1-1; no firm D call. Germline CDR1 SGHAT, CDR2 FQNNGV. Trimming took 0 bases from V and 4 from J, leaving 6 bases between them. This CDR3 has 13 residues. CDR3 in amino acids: CASSLDRSTEAFF. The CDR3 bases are TGTGCCAGCAGCTTAGACCGGAGCACTGAAGCTTTCTTT.

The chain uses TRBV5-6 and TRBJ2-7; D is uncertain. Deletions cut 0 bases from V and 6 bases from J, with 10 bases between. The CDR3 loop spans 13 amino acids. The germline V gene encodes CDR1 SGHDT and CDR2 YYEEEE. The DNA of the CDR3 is TGTGCCAGCAGCTTGGCGGCAGCTAGCGAGCAGTACTTC. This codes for CASSLAAASEQYF.

The CDR3 reads CAWKGGRYNEQFF. The CDR3 DNA reads TGTGCCTGGAAGGGGGGCCGGTACAATGAGCAGTTCTTC. V usage is TRBV30 and J usage is TRBJ2-1; D might be TRBD1 or TRBD2, each matching 6 bases. V was pared by 4 bases and J by 4 bases, with 11 bases between. Germline V lookup: CDR1 GTSNPN, CDR2 SVGIG (reference sequence). This CDR3 contains 13 residues. Based on the CDR3 plus reference TRBV30 and TRBJ2-1, the full variable domain is SQTIHQWPATLVQPVGSPLSLECTVEGTSNPNLYWYRQAAGRGLQLLFYSVGIGQISSEVPQNLSASRPQDRQFILSSKKLLLSDSGFYLCAWKGGRYNEQFFGPGTRLTVL.

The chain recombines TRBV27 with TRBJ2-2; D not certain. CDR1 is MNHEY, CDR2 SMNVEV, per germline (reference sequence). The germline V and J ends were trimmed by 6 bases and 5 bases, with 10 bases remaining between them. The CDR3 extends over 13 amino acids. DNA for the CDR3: TGTGCCAGCAGCCCTACCAGGACCGGGGAGCTGTTTTTT. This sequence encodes CASSPTRTGELFF.

CDR3 bases: TGTGCCAGCAGCGCCGGACAGATCATAGCCAAAAACATTCAGTACTTC. This gives the protein CASSAGQIIAKNIQYF. The V gene is TRBV7-8, the J gene TRBJ2-4; TRBD1 is a possible D gene (6 bases). The length of the CDR3 is 16 residues. Trimming pared 5 bases from V and 0 bases from J, leaving 14 bases between. Germline V gene lookup returns CDR1 SGHVS and CDR2 FQNEAQ.

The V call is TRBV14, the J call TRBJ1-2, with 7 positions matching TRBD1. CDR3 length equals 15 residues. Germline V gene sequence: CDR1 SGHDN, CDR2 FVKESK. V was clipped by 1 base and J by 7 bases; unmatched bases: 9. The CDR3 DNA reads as TGTGCCAGCAGCCAAGTTAGTGGACAGGCGCGTGGCTACACCTTC. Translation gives CASSQVSGQARGYTF.

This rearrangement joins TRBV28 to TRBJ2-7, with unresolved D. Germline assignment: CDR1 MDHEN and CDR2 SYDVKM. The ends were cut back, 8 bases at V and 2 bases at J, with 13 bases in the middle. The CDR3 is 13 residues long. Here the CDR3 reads CASSAPLAYEQYF. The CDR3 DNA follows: TGTGCCAGCTCAGCCCCGCTCGCCTACGAGCAGTACTTC.

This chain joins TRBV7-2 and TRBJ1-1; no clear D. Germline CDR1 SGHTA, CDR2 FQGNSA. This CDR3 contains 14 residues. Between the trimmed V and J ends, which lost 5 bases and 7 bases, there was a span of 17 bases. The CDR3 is CASSPRQDPVEAFF. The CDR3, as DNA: TGTGCCAGCAGCCCCCGACAAGACCCCGTTGAAGCTTTCTTT.